The rows below give T cell receptor beta chains drawn from one sample of a study of beta chain features in type 1 diabetes. Repertoires were generated with immunoSEQ multiplex PCR, while TCRdb's copy carries only in-frame clones and drops some. The sample has some 640,000 clones, around an eighth seen once. The sample consisted of naive CD4+ T cells from blood. Receptor source: a young man with type 1 diabetes. CDR3s include the opening cysteine and the closing phenylalanine or tryptophan. D genes are given only for firm matches. Clone sizes are given selectively: once, few, many, or a class where the clone is expanded.

clone size	D gene	V gene	J gene	CDR3 DNA	CDR3 protein
few	-	TRBV25-1	TRBJ1-2	TGTGCCAGCAGTGAGTCGGTTTGGCGCGAGAGCTATGGCTACACCTTC	CASSESVWRESYGYTF
few	TRBD1	TRBV6-6	TRBJ1-2	TGTGCCAGCAGTTCGGCAGGGGGCGTGGTATACACCTTC	CASSSAGGVVYTF
-	TRBD2	TRBV11-2	TRBJ2-5	TGTGCCAGCAGCACTAGCGGGGCACAGTACTTC	CASSTSGAQYF
few	TRBD1	TRBV7-3	TRBJ1-1	TGTGCCAGCAGCTTCTCGACAGGGGACACTGAAGCTTTCTTT	CASSFSTGDTEAFF
few	TRBD1	TRBV18	TRBJ1-2	TGTGCCAGCTCACCCCAGGGACAGAACTATGGCTACACCTTC	CASSPQGQNYGYTF
few	-	TRBV30	TRBJ1-2	TGTGCCTGGATACAGGGTCCCTACTATGGCTACACCTTC	CAWIQGPYYGYTF
-	TRBD2	TRBV7-2	TRBJ2-5	TGTGCCAGCAGCTTAGGACTAGCGGAGGGGGTGGCCCAGTACTTC	CASSLGLAEGVAQYF
few	-	TRBV30	TRBJ1-1	TGTGCCTGGAGGCCCATTGTTAACCCATACACTGAAGCTTTCTTT	CAWRPIVNPYTEAFF
few	-	TRBV9	TRBJ1-2	TGTGCCAGCAGCGTAGCCGGTACAGCTAACTATGGCTACACCTTC	CASSVAGTANYGYTF
-	-	TRBV9	TRBJ2-7	TGTGCCAGCAGCGTAGGGGTTTCTGGAGAGCAGTACTTC	CASSVGVSGEQYF
few	TRBD1	TRBV2	TRBJ1-6	TGTGCCAGCAGTGGACAGGGGAGCTCCTATAATTCACCCCTCCACTTT	CASSGQGSSYNSPLHF
few	-	TRBV27	TRBJ2-1	TGTGCCAGCAGTCCCCTGAAGGCGGGGCCGTACAATGAGCAGTTCTTC	CASSPLKAGPYNEQFF
-	-	TRBV30	TRBJ2-3	TGTGCCTGGAGTCCCCGGGCTACAGATACGCAGTATTTT	CAWSPRATDTQYF
few	-	TRBV28	TRBJ2-7	TGTGCCAGCAGTTTCCTCGGGCTCGAGCAGTACTTC	CASSFLGLEQYF
-	-	TRBV30	TRBJ1-5	TGTGCCTGGAGTGTCAGAGCCTCCGGACAGCCCCAGCATTTT	CAWSVRASGQPQHF